This is a list of T cell receptor beta chains from one sample in a study of T cell changes during pregnancy in multiple sclerosis. Profiled with immunoSEQ multiplex PCR; TCRdb holds only in-frame clones, not every one. Of tens of thousands of clones listed, approximately 89% were seen once; the top ten hold approximately 1.8%. The sequences come from peripheral blood, collected after pregnancy. All receptors derive from a female donor with multiple sclerosis, enrolled in a pregnancy study. CDR3s leave out the opening cysteine and the closing phenylalanine or tryptophan. Size is stated for part of the rows, as once, few or many counts, or as a class when the clone is expanded.

TRBJ2-3,TRBV5-4,-,ASSPSGTDTQY
TRBJ1-1,TRBV27,-,ASWPTGPTEAF
TRBJ2-7,TRBV30,-,AWSSSSYEQY
TRBJ1-4,TRBV5-4,-,ASSLKGTGAGEKLF
TRBJ2-1,TRBV5-1,-,ASRVTGSYNEQF
TRBJ2-5,TRBV11-2,-,ASSLDRGSETQY
TRBJ2-5,TRBV14,-,ASSPLDWETQY
TRBJ2-3,TRBV11-2,-,ASSLGVGAHTDTQY
TRBJ2-6,TRBV11-2,-,ASNPYGANVLT
TRBJ1-1,TRBV2,-,ASNKMMNTEAF
TRBJ2-2,TRBV7-9,-,ASSLAAGDTGELF
TRBJ2-5,TRBV4-2,-,ASSQSRGSQETQY
TRBJ1-4,TRBV2,-,ASSEALGAGGEEKLF
TRBJ1-3,TRBV5-1,-,ASSHETGAYSGNTIY
TRBJ2-7,TRBV10-2,-,ASRGTGETYEQY
TRBJ2-3,TRBV6-5,-,ASSYSTGGGPDTQY
TRBJ2-3,TRBV29-1,-,SVGTSGAGDTQY
TRBJ1-1,TRBV27,-,ASSSGGRPGTEAF
TRBJ2-7,TRBV5-1,-,ASGSGDRDLPEQY
TRBJ2-2,TRBV10-1,-,ASSEPGLAGGTGELF
TRBJ1-2,TRBV5-6,-,ASSVRGDRGPTNYGYT
TRBJ1-6,TRBV30,-,AWSLGGDSPLH
TRBJ1-1,TRBV19,-,ASANQGADEAF
TRBJ1-6,TRBV7-2,-,ASSLAPGGWSPLH
TRBJ2-5,TRBV5-4,once,ASSLVSRPETQY
TRBJ2-2,TRBV4-3,once,ASSQRTGGVGTGELF
TRBJ2-7,TRBV7-2,-,ASSPEGTGVYEQY